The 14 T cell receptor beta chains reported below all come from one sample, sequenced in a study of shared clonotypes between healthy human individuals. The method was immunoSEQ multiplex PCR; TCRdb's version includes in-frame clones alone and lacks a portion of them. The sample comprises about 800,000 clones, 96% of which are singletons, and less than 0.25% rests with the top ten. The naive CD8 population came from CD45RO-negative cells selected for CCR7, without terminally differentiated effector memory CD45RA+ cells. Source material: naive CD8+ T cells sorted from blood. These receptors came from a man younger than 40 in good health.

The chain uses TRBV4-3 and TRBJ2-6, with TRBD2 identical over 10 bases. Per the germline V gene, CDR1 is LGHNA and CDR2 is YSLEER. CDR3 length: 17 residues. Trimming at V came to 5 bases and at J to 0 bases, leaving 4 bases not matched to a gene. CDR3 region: CASSGLAGASGANVLTF. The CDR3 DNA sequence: TGCGCCAGCAGCGGGCTAGCGGGAGCCTCTGGGGCCAACGTCCTGACTTTC.

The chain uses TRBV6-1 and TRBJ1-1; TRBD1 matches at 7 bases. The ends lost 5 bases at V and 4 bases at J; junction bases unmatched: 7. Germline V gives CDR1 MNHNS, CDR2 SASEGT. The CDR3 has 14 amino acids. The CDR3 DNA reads TGTGCCAGCAGTTTGACAGGGTTGGGCACTGAAGCTTTCTTT. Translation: CASSLTGLGTEAFF.

The CDR3 DNA reads as TGTGCCAGCAGACCGGGACTAGCGGAATTTGAGCAGTATTTT. This sequence encodes CASRPGLAEFEQYF. This chain uses TRBV7-9 with TRBJ2-3, with 11 bases fitting TRBD2. CDR3 size: 14 residues. Germline CDR1 is SEHNR and CDR2 is FQNEAQ (reference sequence). The J segment lost 11 bases and the V segment lost 6 bases, leaving 10 bases of the junction unmatched.

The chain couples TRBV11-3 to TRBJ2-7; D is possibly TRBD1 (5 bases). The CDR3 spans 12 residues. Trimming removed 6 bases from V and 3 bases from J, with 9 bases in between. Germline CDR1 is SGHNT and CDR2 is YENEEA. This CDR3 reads CASRVTVYEQYF. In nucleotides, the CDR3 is TGTGCCAGCAGAGTGACAGTCTACGAGCAGTACTTC. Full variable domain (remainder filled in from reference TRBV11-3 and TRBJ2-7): EAGVVQSPRYKIIEKKQPVAFWCNPISGHNTLYWYLQNLGQGPELLIRYENEEAVDDSQLPKDRFSAERLKGVDSTLKIQPAELGDSAVYLCASRVTVYEQYFGPGTRLTVT.

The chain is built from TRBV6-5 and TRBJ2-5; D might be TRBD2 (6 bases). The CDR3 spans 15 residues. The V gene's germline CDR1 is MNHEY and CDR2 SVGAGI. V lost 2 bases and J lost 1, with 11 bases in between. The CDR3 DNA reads TGTGCCAGCAGTTACCTGGGGGGAACCCAAGAGACCCAGTACTTC. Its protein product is CASSYLGGTQETQYF.

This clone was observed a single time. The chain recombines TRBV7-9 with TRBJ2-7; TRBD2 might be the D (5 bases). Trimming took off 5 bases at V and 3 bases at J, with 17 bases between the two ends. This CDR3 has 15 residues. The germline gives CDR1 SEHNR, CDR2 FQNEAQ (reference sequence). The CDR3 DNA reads TGTGCCAGCAGCCCAGAGGCCGGGGATCGCTACGAGCAGTACTTC. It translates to CASSPEAGDRYEQYF.

CDR3 amino acids: CASVEGDSYEQYF. In DNA form, the CDR3 reads TGTGCCTCCGTTGAGGGGGACTCCTACGAGCAGTACTTC. The chain combines TRBV30 with TRBJ2-7, with D perhaps TRBD1 (6 bases). CDR3 length: 13 residues. V was cut by 7 bases and J by 0 bases, with 13 bases left in between. Germline V gene sequence: CDR1 GTSNPN, CDR2 SVGIG (reference sequence).

CDR3 nucleotide sequence: TGTGCCAGCAGTACGATAAGCAGGGACCCGGTGACTGAAGCTTTCTTT. Translation: CASSTISRDPVTEAFF. This chain joins TRBV28 and TRBJ1-1; D is possibly TRBD1 (5 bases). The CDR3 length is 16 residues. CDR1 and CDR2 from the germline V gene are MDHEN and SYDVKM. V dropped 5 bases and J dropped 5 bases, with 21 bases sitting between them.

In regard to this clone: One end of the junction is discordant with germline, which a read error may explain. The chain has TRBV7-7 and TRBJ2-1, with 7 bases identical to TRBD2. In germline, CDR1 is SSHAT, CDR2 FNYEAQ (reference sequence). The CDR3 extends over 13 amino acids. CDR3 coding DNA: TGTGCTAGCAGTCCTCTCGCGGGGGATGAACAGTTCTTC. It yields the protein CASSPLAGDEQFF.

CDR3 DNA: TGTGCCACCCGGAATGGACTAGCCTACGAGCAGTACTTC. Translating gives CATRNGLAYEQYF. The chain employs TRBV19 and TRBJ2-7; 7 nucleotides line up with TRBD2. Per germline, CDR1 LNHDA and CDR2 SQIVND (reference sequence). CDR3 length: 13 residues. Unmatched junction bases numbered 8, after V lost 10 bases and J lost 2 bases. The whole variable domain, remainder taken from reference TRBV19 and TRBJ2-7, is DGGITQSPKYLFRKEGQNVTLSCEQNLNHDAMYWYRQDPGQGLRLIYYSQIVNDFQKGDIAEGYSVSREKKESFPLTVTSAQKNPTAFYLCATRNGLAYEQYFGPGTRLTVT.

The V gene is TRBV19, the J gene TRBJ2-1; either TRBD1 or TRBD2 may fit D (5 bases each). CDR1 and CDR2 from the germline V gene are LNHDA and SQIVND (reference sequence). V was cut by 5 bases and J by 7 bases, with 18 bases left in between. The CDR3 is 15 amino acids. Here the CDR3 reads CASSPRRGVWNEQFF. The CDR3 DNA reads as TGTGCCAGTAGTCCGCGACGAGGGGTGTGGAATGAGCAGTTCTTC.

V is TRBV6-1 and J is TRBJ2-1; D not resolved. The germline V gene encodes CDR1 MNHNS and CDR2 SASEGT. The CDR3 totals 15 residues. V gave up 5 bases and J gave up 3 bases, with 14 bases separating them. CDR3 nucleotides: TGTGCCAGCAGTATAACTCCCACGGACTACAATGAGCAGTTCTTC. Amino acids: CASSITPTDYNEQFF.

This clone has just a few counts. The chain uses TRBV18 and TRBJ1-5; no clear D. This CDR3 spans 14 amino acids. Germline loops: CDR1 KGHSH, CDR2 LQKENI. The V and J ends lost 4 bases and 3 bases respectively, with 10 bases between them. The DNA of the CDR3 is TGTGCCAGCTCACTCCAGCCCTCCAATCAGCCCCAGCATTTT. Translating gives CASSLQPSNQPQHF.

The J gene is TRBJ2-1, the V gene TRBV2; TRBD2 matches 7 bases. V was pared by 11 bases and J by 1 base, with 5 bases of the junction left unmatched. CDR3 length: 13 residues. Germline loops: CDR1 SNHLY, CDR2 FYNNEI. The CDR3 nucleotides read TGTGCCGGGACGGGGGGTTCCTACAATGAGCAGTTCTTC. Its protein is CAGTGGSYNEQFF.